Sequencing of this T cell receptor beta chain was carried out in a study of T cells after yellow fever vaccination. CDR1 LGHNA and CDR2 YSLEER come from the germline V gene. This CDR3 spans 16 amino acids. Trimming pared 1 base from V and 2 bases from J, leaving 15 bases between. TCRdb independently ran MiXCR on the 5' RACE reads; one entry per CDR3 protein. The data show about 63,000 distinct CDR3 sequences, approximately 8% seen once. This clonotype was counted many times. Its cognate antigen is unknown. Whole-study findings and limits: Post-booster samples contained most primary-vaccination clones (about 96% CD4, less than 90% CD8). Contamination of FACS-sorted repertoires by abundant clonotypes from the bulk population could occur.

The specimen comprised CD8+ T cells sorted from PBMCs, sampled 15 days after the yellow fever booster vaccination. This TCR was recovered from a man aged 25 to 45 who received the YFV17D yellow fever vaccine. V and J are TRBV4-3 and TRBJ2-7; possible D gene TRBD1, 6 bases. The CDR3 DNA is TGCGCCAGCAGCCAAGCGGAAGGGGACACGCCCTACGAGCAGTACTTC. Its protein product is CASSQAEGDTPYEQYF.